This TCR beta chain was found in a study of T cells in Graves' hyperthyroidism and ophthalmopathy. TCR beta CDR3 sequences were amplified from RNA transcripts. The HTBI primer set drove a first-round RT-PCR of the TCR CDR3. TCRdb processed the multiplex PCR reads anew with MiXCR; each CDR3 protein has one entry. The sample lists 300,000 to 350,000 distinct CDR3 sequences, about 20% occurring once. Isolation of PBMCs was performed on 8 to 10 ml fresh peripheral blood. This clonotype is a singleton in its sample. This receptor was obtained from a woman in her forties or fifties with Graves' hyperthyroidism. The sequencing input was blood.

The CDR3 coding sequence is TGTGCCAGCAGCTCTGGATTCATTACCGGGGAGCTGTTTTTT. Amino acid sequence: CASSSGFITGELFF. This chain joins TRBV7-3 and TRBJ2-2, with D hard to call. This CDR3 contains 14 residues. From germline, CDR1 is SGHTA and CDR2 FQGTGA. The ends were cut back, 4 bases at V and 5 bases at J, with 11 bases in the middle.